These T cell receptor beta chains were read from a single sample in a study of T cell responses to AZD1222 COVID-19 vaccine. Assay used: immunoSEQ multiplex PCR; TCRdb lists only in-frame clones, some missing. This sample has approximately 140,000 clones; roughly nine tenths occur once, and the top ten carry over 1.1%. The sequencing here drew on peripheral blood, taken on day 0 of AZD1222 vaccination. These receptors were collected from an adult in good health. CDR3s include the opening cysteine and the closing phenylalanine or tryptophan. The D gene is left open where the match is weak. Rows give clone size only sometimes, using once, few, many, or a class for an expanded clone.

d_gene	abundance	v_gene	j_gene	CDR3nt	CDR3aa
.	.	TRBV21-1	TRBJ1-1	TGTGCCTCGGGGGGTGATGAAGCTTTCTTT	CASGGDEAFF
.	.	TRBV28	TRBJ1-2	TGTGCCAGCAGTTTGGTTCAGGGAGGTTACGGCTACACCTTC	CASSLVQGGYGYTF
.	.	TRBV6-5	TRBJ1-1	TGTGCCAGCAGCCATCAAGGGTGGGGGAATGAAGCTTTCTTT	CASSHQGWGNEAFF
TRBD1	.	TRBV28	TRBJ2-2	TGTGCCAGCAAAGGGACAGGGGTCCCCGGGGAGCTGTTTTTT	CASKGTGVPGELFF
.	.	TRBV12-3/TRBV12-4	TRBJ1-5	TGTGCCAGCAGGGCAGCCACCAATCAGCCCCAGCATTTT	CASRAATNQPQHF
.	.	TRBV7-9	TRBJ2-7	TGTGCCAGCAGCTTGTTTCCCCCACAGGCGAGCTCCTACGAGCAGTACTTC	CASSLFPPQASSYEQYF
.	.	TRBV7-8	TRBJ2-1	TGTGCCAGCAGCTTGGGGGGATCCAATGAGCAGTTCTTC	CASSLGGSNEQFF
TRBD1	few	TRBV20-1	TRBJ2-7	TGCAGTGCTAGGGGACAGGGAAGTCAGTACTTC	CSARGQGSQYF
TRBD1	.	TRBV7-2	TRBJ1-2	TGTGCCAGCAGCTTCTCGGGACAGAACTATGGCTACACCTTC	CASSFSGQNYGYTF
TRBD2	.	TRBV12-5	TRBJ2-2	TGTGCTAGTGCCTCCGGGAGGGACACCGGGGAGCTGTTTTTT	CASASGRDTGELFF
TRBD1	.	TRBV30	TRBJ2-7	TGTGCCTGGCGGACAGGTCCTAGCCAGACTTACGAGCAGTACTTC	CAWRTGPSQTYEQYF
.	.	TRBV19	TRBJ1-5	TGTGCCAGTAGTACCGTGGCAGGGGTTCAGCCCCAGCATTTT	CASSTVAGVQPQHF
.	.	TRBV6-5	TRBJ2-7	TGTGCCAGCAGTTACTCTCCTGAAAAGCAGTACTTC	CASSYSPEKQYF
.	.	TRBV27	TRBJ1-6	TGTGCCAGCAGTTTGGCCGGAAATAATTCACCCCTCCACTTT	CASSLAGNNSPLHF
.	.	TRBV19	TRBJ1-1	TGTGCCAGTAAGATCCTCCAGGACACTGAAGCTTTCTTT	CASKILQDTEAFF
.	.	TRBV19	TRBJ2-4	TGTGCCAGTAGTAAGACAGTCCCCGACATTCAGTACTTC	CASSKTVPDIQYF
TRBD2	.	TRBV12-3/TRBV12-4	TRBJ2-7	TGTGCCTCACGACTAGCGGGAACCTACGAGCAGTACTTC	CASRLAGTYEQYF